This note documents a single T cell receptor beta chain sequence. This clonotype turned up a few times. Its antigen remains undetermined. There are no base qualities to consult, and no much larger clone falls within one base. Data came from an Illumina NovaSeq 6000. TCRalpha and TCRbeta cDNA libraries were built by 5'RACE with constant-segment primers, adding sample barcodes and unique molecular identifiers. Trizol reagent was used to extract RNA from every sample. Amplification of the libraries took two PCR steps, and the second step added a second sample barcode plus Illumina TruSeq adapters. Libraries were sequenced on an Illumina NovaSeq with 2 x 150 bp paired-end reads. On the authors' methods: Reads were demultiplexed and collapsed into UMI-guided consensus sequences with migec v1.2.7. With mixcr v2.1.11, UMI consensuses were aligned to TRA and TRB V and J templates and assembled into clonotypes. A clonotype was counted as expanded or contracted only if both edgeR and NoisET called the change significant, with noise models trained on biological replicates. For edgeR calls, the thresholds were a false discovery rate-adjusted p below 0.01 and a log2 fold-change of 1. As an exploratory analysis of dynamics, PCA with hierarchical clustering was applied to max-normalized trajectories of the 1000 most abundant clonotypes. Each responding clone was given a CD4 or CD8 phenotype based on the CD4+ and CD8+ repertoires, which had been sequenced separately. Using fastp trimming at Q25 and MiXCR clonotype assembly, TCRdb reanalyzed the public sequencing data and kept in-frame beta chains. Every CDR3 protein is listed once, alongside the most common genes and DNA of its rows. The V and J calls follow TCRdb's processing rather than the paper's. The sample includes roughly 600,000 distinct CDR3 sequences, with roughly 18% observed a single time. 12% of the sample comes from the top ten.

The data were taken from a study of T-cell memory formation after mild COVID-19 (dated by TCRdb to about 2021). Regarding the research as a whole: Most TCR sequence clusters were specific to one of the two donors. Longitudinal TCRalpha and TCRbeta repertoire sequencing tracked T-cell clones expanding and contracting after mild COVID-19 in a couple of donors. The cohort comprised two young, previously healthy adult volunteers, one female and one male.

Study-wide findings and limitations: The second-wave clones that peaked on day 37 were not confirmed to be SARS-CoV-2 specific. Balanced CD4/CD8 phenotypes were observed for clones contracting from day 15 to 85, whereas a bias towards CD4+ was observed for a second wave of clones expanding from day 15 to 37. Contracting CD4+ clones appeared mostly in the CM and EM memory subsets, whereas CD8+ clones were enriched in EMRA. Some responding clones were detected in pre-infection memory, suggesting pre-existing cross-reactive memory T cells joined the SARS-CoV-2 response. Only two mild cases were covered in the study, and larger cohorts including severe cases with pre-infection samples were considered necessary.

PBMCs were isolated by Ficoll-Paque density gradient centrifugation. V trim: 7 bases; J trim: 0 bases; unmatched bases: 4. The CDR3 measures 15 amino acids from cysteine to phenylalanine. Only CDR3 DNA remains: 45 bases, in frame from the first base. This receptor was identified in an adult woman who had mild COVID-19 (a few samples of this study predate the infection). The sample titles of this study are shuffled in the database, so cell type and time point are left out; the donor was told from shared clones. Sequencing input: PBMCs or a T cell subset sorted from them (not recorded which). The sequence joins TRBV12-3 or TRBV12-4 to TRBJ2-2; TRBD1 aligns with 8 central bases. CDR3 region: CASTLTGANTGELFF. The nucleotide sequence reads as follows: TGTGCCAGCACCCTGACAGGGGCGAACACCGGGGAGCTGTTTTTT.